Listed below are T cell receptor beta chains from one sample, sequenced in a study of CD8 T cells in ankylosing spondylitis. Using its own MiXCR run on the 5' RACE reads, TCRdb lists one record per CDR3 protein. The table lists hundreds of thousands of distinct CDR3 sequences, under 8.5% of them singletons. The sample consisted of blood, either unsorted or a sorted T cell fraction (not recorded which). Receptors originate from a female donor with ankylosing spondylitis or in good health (not recorded which). CDR3s include the opening cysteine and the closing phenylalanine or tryptophan. Each record gives: D gene, clone size, J gene, V gene, CDR3 DNA, CDR3 protein. D genes are given only for firm matches. Size values are once, few and many counts, or a class for expanded clones, and some rows have none.

>-|many|TRBJ1-4|TRBV7-8
TGTGCCAGCAGCGGATCCCGTGAAAAACTGTTTTTT
CASSGSREKLFF
>-|many|TRBJ2-7|TRBV7-2
TGTGCCAGCAGCTTAGCGGGAGGGGGTCAACTTATTTACGAGCAGTACTTC
CASSLAGGGQLIYEQYF
>TRBD1|-|TRBJ1-4|TRBV7-6
TGTGCCAGCAGCCCCCCGGGGACAGGGGGAAGGAAAAAACTGTTTTTT
CASSPPGTGGRKKLFF
>TRBD2|many|TRBJ2-3|TRBV20-1
TGCAGTGCTAGAGCGGGAGGGGGCACAGATACGCAGTATTTT
CSARAGGGTDTQYF
>-|many|TRBJ1-1|TRBV3-1
TGTGCCAGCAGCCAGGGGAACACTGAAGCTTTCTTT
CASSQGNTEAFF
>-|many|TRBJ1-2|TRBV9
TGTGCCAGCAGCGTAGGCTCAGGGGTTGAGTATGGCTACACCTTC
CASSVGSGVEYGYTF
>-|many|TRBJ1-1|TRBV5-6
TGTGCCAGCAGCTTAGGAGGGGTCACTGAAGCTTTCTTT
CASSLGGVTEAFF
>-|many|TRBJ1-2|TRBV7-2
TGTGCCAGCAGCTTACGGGCCGACCCCCGGGATGGCTACACCTTC
CASSLRADPRDGYTF
>-|-|TRBJ2-5|TRBV20-1
TGCAGTGCTAGAGACAGACTGGGAGAGACCCAGTACTTC
CSARDRLGETQYF
>-|many|TRBJ2-2|TRBV7-2
TGTGCCAGCACCCCCCGGGGCGGGGCGAACACCGGGGAGCTGTTTTTT
CASTPRGGANTGELFF
>-|once|TRBJ2-1|TRBV4-3
TGCGCCAGCAGCCAATACGTCGGGAGCTCCTACAATGAGCAGTTCTTC
CASSQYVGSSYNEQFF
>-|-|TRBJ1-1|TRBV5-6
TGTGCCAGCAGCCGAGGGGTGTTGCGCACTGAAGCTTTCTTT
CASSRGVLRTEAFF
>-|few|TRBJ1-1|TRBV20-1
TGCAGTGCTAGCCAGGCCCATGAAGCTTTCTTT
CSASQAHEAFF
>-|many|TRBJ1-1|TRBV9
TGTGCCAGCAGCGTTGGTGGTGACACTGAAGCTTTCTTT
CASSVGGDTEAFF
>-|many|TRBJ2-7|TRBV13
TGTGCCAGCAGCTTAGGCCGGGGGCCCTACGAGCAGTACTTC
CASSLGRGPYEQYF
>-|many|TRBJ1-5|TRBV20-1
TGCAGTGCCTCCGGGACCGATAGCAATCAGCCCCAGCATTTT
CSASGTDSNQPQHF
>-|many|TRBJ2-3|TRBV7-2
TGTGCCAGCAGCTTAGGGGGTGTCTTCACAGATACGCAGTATTTT
CASSLGGVFTDTQYF
>-|many|TRBJ2-1|TRBV19
TGTGCCAGTAGTCGACTAGGGGTAGGGAATGAGCAGTTCTTC
CASSRLGVGNEQFF
>-|many|TRBJ1-1|TRBV20-1
TGCAGTGCCGCCCGAATTCTGAACACTGAAGCTTTCTTT
CSAARILNTEAFF
>-|many|TRBJ1-2|TRBV5-5
TGTGCCAGCAGCTTGCTTTCGTCGCCTGGAGGGGGCTACACCTTC
CASSLLSSPGGGYTF
>-|many|TRBJ2-7|TRBV4-3
TGCGCCAGCAGCCAAGAATGGGGGGCGAACTCCTACGAGCAGTACTTC
CASSQEWGANSYEQYF
>-|many|TRBJ2-2|TRBV4-3
TGCGCCAGCAGCCAAGATTTGACGGGGCAGAACACCGGGGAGCTGTTTTTT
CASSQDLTGQNTGELFF
>TRBD2|many|TRBJ2-3|TRBV29-1
TGCAGCGAGACTAGCGGGTCTCGGTCTGGCACAGATACGCAGTATTTT
CSETSGSRSGTDTQYF
>-|many|TRBJ2-2|TRBV14
TGTGCCAGCAGCCCTATTACCGGGGAGCTGTTTTTT
CASSPITGELFF